The rows below give T cell receptor beta chains drawn from one sample of a study of control samples from healthy donors and cancer patients. The repertoire was sequenced with immunoSEQ multiplex PCR; TCRdb's copy has only in-frame clones and lacks some. The sample holds about 54,000 clones; nearly 96% are singletons and the top ten take 1.5% to 2%. Specimen: blood. These receptors were collected from a woman younger than 45 in good health. Each CDR3 is given with its conserved first and last residue.

v_gene,j_gene,CDR3aa
TRBV2,TRBJ2-2,CASWTRNTGELFF
TRBV6-6,TRBJ1-5,CASSYSPGGVQPQHF
TRBV28,TRBJ2-3,CASSLPTRLTDTQYF
TRBV30,TRBJ1-6,CAWTSQGNSPLHF
TRBV29-1,TRBJ2-2,CSVALHNTGELFF
TRBV27,TRBJ2-3,CASSLWDSSTDTQYF
TRBV11-2,TRBJ1-1,CAARDPMNTEAFF
TRBV12-3/TRBV12-4,TRBJ2-7,CASSLGSYEQYF
TRBV30,TRBJ2-5,CAWRPRQGRWMSQETQYF
TRBV28,TRBJ2-7,CASSWGLAGVSYEQYF
TRBV14,TRBJ2-5,CASSQDRRGAGGTQYF
TRBV6-5,TRBJ2-2,CASSTGVTAGELFF
TRBV29-1,TRBJ2-1,CSVEPRSGVPYNEQFF
TRBV15,TRBJ1-2,CATSGTGTGDSNYGYTF
TRBV7-6,TRBJ2-2,CASSPRLAVNTGELFF
TRBV28,TRBJ2-1,CASSLADNEQFF
TRBV19,TRBJ1-5,CASSTQGVINQPQHF
TRBV19,TRBJ1-5,CASSITGAGNQPQHF
TRBV12-3/TRBV12-4,TRBJ2-5,CASRAGGRETQYF
TRBV14,TRBJ1-3,CASSPLRQGNTIYF